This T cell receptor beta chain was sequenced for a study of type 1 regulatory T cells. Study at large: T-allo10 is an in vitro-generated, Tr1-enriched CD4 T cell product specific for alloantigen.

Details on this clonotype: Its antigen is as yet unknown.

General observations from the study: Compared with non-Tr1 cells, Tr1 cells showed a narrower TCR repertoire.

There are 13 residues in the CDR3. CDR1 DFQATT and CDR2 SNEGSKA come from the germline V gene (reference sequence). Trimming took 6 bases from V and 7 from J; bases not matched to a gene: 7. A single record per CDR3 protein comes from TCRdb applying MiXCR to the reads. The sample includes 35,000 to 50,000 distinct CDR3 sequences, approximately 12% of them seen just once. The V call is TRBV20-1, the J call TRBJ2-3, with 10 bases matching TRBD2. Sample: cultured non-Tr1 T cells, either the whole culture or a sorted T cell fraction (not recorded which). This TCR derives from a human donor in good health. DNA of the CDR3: TGCAGTGCCTCTAGCGGGAGCGGGCATACGCAGTATTTT. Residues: CSASSGSGHTQYF.